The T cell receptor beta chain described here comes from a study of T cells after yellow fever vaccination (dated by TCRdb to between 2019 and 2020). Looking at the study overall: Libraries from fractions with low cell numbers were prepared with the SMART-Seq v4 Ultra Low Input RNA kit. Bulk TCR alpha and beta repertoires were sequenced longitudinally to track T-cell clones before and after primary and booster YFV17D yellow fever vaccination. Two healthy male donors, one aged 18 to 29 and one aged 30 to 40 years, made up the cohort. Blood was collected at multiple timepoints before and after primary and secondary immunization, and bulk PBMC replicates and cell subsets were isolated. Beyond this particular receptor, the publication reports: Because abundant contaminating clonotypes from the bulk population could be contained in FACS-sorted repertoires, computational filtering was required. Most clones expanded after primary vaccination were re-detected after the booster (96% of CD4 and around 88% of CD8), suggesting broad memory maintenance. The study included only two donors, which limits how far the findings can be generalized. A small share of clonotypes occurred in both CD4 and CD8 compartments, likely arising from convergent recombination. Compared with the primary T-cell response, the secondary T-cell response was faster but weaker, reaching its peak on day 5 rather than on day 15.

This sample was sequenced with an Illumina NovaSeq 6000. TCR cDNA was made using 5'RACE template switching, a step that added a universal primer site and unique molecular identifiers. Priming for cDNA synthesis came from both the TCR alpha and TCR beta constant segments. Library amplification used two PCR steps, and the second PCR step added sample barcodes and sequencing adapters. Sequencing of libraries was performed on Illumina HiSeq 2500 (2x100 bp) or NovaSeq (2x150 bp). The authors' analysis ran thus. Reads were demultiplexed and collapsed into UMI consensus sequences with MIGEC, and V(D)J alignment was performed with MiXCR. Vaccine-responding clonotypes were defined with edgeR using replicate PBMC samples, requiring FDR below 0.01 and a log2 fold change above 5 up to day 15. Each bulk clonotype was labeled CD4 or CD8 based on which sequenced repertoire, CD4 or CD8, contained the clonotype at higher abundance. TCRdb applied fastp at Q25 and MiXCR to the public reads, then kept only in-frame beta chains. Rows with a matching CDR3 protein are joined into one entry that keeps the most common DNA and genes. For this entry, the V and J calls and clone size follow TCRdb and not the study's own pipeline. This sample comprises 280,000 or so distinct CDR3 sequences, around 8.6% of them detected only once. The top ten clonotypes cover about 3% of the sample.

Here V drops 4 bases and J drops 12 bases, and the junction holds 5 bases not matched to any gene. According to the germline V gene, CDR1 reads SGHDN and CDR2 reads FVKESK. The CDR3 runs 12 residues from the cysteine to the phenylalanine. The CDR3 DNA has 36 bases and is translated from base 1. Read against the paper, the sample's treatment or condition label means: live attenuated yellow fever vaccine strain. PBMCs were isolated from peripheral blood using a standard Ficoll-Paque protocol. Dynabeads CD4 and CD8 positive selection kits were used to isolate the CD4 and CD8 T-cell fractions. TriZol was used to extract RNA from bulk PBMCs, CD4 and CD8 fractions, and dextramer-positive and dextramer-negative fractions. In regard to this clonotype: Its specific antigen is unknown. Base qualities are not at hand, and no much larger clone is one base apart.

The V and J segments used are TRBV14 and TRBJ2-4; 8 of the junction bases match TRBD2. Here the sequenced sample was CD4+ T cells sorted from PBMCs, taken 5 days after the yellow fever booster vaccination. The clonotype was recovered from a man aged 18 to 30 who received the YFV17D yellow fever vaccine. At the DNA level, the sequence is TGTGCCAGCAGCCGAGTTAGCGGGGCTCAGTACTTC. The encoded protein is CASSRVSGAQYF.